The clone carrying this T cell receptor beta chain was found a few times. The J segment lost 5 bases and the V segment lost 4 bases, leaving 12 bases of the junction unmatched. The CDR3 spans 16 residues. The germline gives CDR1 SGHDN, CDR2 FVKESK. These data belong to a study of T cell changes during pregnancy in multiple sclerosis. Clones were sequenced by immunoSEQ multiplex PCR, and TCRdb holds only the in-frame ones, with some missing. The sample yields 40,000 or so clones, 80% to 95% seen once. The TCR originated in a female donor in good health, enrolled as a control in a pregnancy study. Material: CD4+ T cells from peripheral blood mononuclear cells, obtained after pregnancy. The chain combines TRBV14 with TRBJ1-1, with 8 nucleotides matching TRBD1. As DNA, the CDR3 is TGTGCCAGCAGCCCACGGGGCAGGGGGCGGTGGACTGAAGCTTTCTTT. Translation gives CASSPRGRGRWTEAFF.